The 31 T cell receptor beta chains listed next were all sequenced from one sample in a study of cytomegalovirus exposure and HLA in healthy donors. PCR primers comprised 60 Vbeta and 13 Jbeta primers. The assay was immunoSEQ multiplex PCR, and TCRdb's table has in-frame clones only and misses some. This table has 150,000 to 200,000 clones, around 79% appearing once. The sequenced sample was PBMCs. These receptors all come from a woman aged 45-60 years in good health and CMV-seronegative.

Concerning this clone itself: Within the sample, other DNA sequences also encode this same CDR3. The DNA for the CDR3 is TGTGCCAGCTCTCCAAGGACAGGGGGGAACACTGAAGCTTTCTTT. The encoded protein is CASSPRTGGNTEAFF. The chain uses TRBV18 and TRBJ1-1; 10 bases agree with TRBD1. There are 15 residues in the CDR3. Per germline, CDR1 KGHSH and CDR2 LQKENI. J lost 1 base, V lost 6 bases, and 5 bases had no gene match.

The chain combines TRBV19 with TRBJ2-2, with D hard to call. Germline V CDR1 and CDR2: LNHDA, SQIVND (reference sequence). Trimming pared 7 bases from V and 5 bases from J, leaving 11 bases between. The CDR3 contains 13 residues. The DNA of the CDR3 is TGTGCCAGTACCGCAGTGAGGACCGGGGAGCTGTTTTTT. Its protein product is CASTAVRTGELFF. Variable domain in full (rest from reference TRBV19 and TRBJ2-2): DGGITQSPKYLFRKEGQNVTLSCEQNLNHDAMYWYRQDPGQGLRLIYYSQIVNDFQKGDIAEGYSVSREKKESFPLTVTSAQKNPTAFYLCASTAVRTGELFFGEGSRLTVL.

The genes are TRBV5-8 and TRBJ2-2; the D is unclear. The CDR3 covers 17 residues. Germline V gene sequence: CDR1 SGHTS, CDR2 YDEGEE. V was shortened by 3 bases and J by 4 bases, with 19 bases between the two germline ends. The CDR3 spells CASSSERRPPGTGELFF. DNA of the CDR3: TGTGCCAGCAGCTCCGAACGGCGGCCTCCGGGCACCGGGGAGCTGTTTTTT. Full variable domain (remainder filled in from reference TRBV5-8 and TRBJ2-2): EAGVTQSPTHLIKTRGQQATLRCSPISGHTSVYWYQQALGLGLQFLLWYDEGEERNRGNFPPRFSGRQFPNYSSELNVNALELEDSALYLCASSSERRPPGTGELFFGEGSRLTVL.

This clone showed up just a few times. This rearrangement joins TRBV6-6 to TRBJ2-5; TRBD1 agrees at 8 bases. The CDR3 extends over 13 amino acids. Germline values: CDR1 MNHNY, CDR2 SVGAGI (reference sequence). J lost 4 bases, V lost 7 bases, and 5 bases had no gene match. The CDR3 DNA reads as TGTGCCAGCATCGACAGGGGAGGAGAGACCCAGTACTTC. It encodes CASIDRGGETQYF.

The table lists this clone with a few counts. J is TRBJ1-3 and V is TRBV5-8, with 9 bases that match TRBD1. V was pared by 4 bases and J by 1 base, with 15 bases of the junction left unmatched. Germline V gives CDR1 SGHTS, CDR2 YDEGEE. This CDR3 has 19 amino acids. The CDR3 here is CASSRDRAVTLNSGNTIYF. The CDR3 coding sequence is TGTGCCAGCAGCCGGGACAGGGCCGTAACTCTGAATTCTGGAAACACCATATATTTT.

The chain employs TRBV5-1 and TRBJ2-2; 8 nucleotides match TRBD1. The CDR3 extends over 16 amino acids. Germline V gene lookup returns CDR1 SGHRS and CDR2 YFSETQ. J was trimmed by 5 bases and V by 4 bases; bases with no gene match: 10. The CDR3 bases are TGCGCCAGCAGCCGACAGGGGTCTCCGGAGACCGGGGAGCTGTTTTTT. The encoded protein is CASSRQGSPETGELFF.

This chain joins TRBV15 and TRBJ2-1; 7 bases are shared with TRBD2. The ends lost 0 bases at V and 7 bases at J; junction bases unmatched: 6. The CDR3 length is 15 residues. The germline V gene encodes CDR1 LNHNV and CDR2 YYDKDF (reference sequence). Written as DNA, the CDR3 is TGTGCCACCAGCAGAGATTTGAGGGGAGGGAATGAGCAGTTCTTC. This codes for CATSRDLRGGNEQFF.

This sequence joins TRBV29-1 and TRBJ2-1, with a possible D match to TRBD2 (6 bases). This CDR3 spans 12 amino acids. The V gene's germline CDR1 is SQVTM and CDR2 ANQGSEA. Trimming stripped 4 bases from V and 6 bases from J, with 10 bases between. CDR3 in amino acids: CSVAGVGNEQFF. In DNA form, the CDR3 reads TGCAGCGTTGCGGGGGTTGGCAATGAGCAGTTCTTC.

This chain links TRBV5-4 with TRBJ2-3, with 9 bases aligning to TRBD1. This CDR3 has 16 amino acids. Germline V gene lookup returns CDR1 SGHNT and CDR2 YYREEE (reference sequence). V shed 4 bases, J shed 4 bases, and the junction held 10 bases outside the gene matches. The CDR3 sequence is CASSPGQGRYADTQYF. In DNA form, the CDR3 reads TGTGCCAGCAGCCCCGGACAGGGGAGATACGCAGATACGCAGTATTTT. Looking up the rest from reference TRBV5-4 and TRBJ2-3 gives the full variable domain: ETGVTQSPTHLIKTRGQQVTLRCSSQSGHNTVSWYQQALGQGPQFIFQYYREEENGRGNFPPRFSGLQFPNYSSELNVNALELDDSALYLCASSPGQGRYADTQYFGPGTRLTVL.

CDR3 amino acids: CASSEQLTQETQYF. DNA for the CDR3: TGTGCCAGCAGTGAACAGCTTACCCAAGAGACCCAGTACTTC. The rearrangement joins TRBV27 to TRBJ2-5; no reliable D call. V was clipped by 5 bases and J by 1 base, with 11 bases between them. The CDR3 is 14 residues long. Germline V gene data show CDR1 as MNHEY and CDR2 as SMNVEV (reference sequence).

The chain carries TRBV11-3 and TRBJ2-6; 7 bases agree with TRBD2. The J segment lost 2 bases and the V segment lost 3 bases, leaving 4 bases of the junction unmatched. Germline CDR1 SGHNT, CDR2 YENEEA. There are 16 residues in the CDR3. CDR3 sequence reads: CASSFRLAAGANVLTF. The CDR3 DNA follows: TGTGCCAGCAGCTTCCGACTAGCAGCTGGGGCCAACGTCCTGACTTTC. Combining the CDR3 with reference TRBV11-3 and TRBJ2-6 gives the whole variable domain EAGVVQSPRYKIIEKKQPVAFWCNPISGHNTLYWYLQNLGQGPELLIRYENEEAVDDSQLPKDRFSAERLKGVDSTLKIQPAELGDSAVYLCASSFRLAAGANVLTFGAGSRLTVL.

J is TRBJ2-6 and V is TRBV9, with 9 bases matching TRBD1. Germline V gene data show CDR1 as SGDLS and CDR2 as YYNGEE. The CDR3 spans 17 residues. V was clipped by 4 bases and J by 2 bases; unmatched bases: 7. The CDR3 DNA is TGTGCCAGCAGCTATTCCGGGACAGGGCCTGGGGCCAACGTCCTGACTTTC. Protein sequence: CASSYSGTGPGANVLTF.

The chain couples TRBV5-1 to TRBJ1-1; D is unclear. The CDR3 has 15 residues. V was shortened by 0 bases and J by 4 bases, with 13 bases between the two germline ends. Germline V gene lookup returns CDR1 SGHRS and CDR2 YFSETQ. The CDR3 loop is CASSLVLSSSTEAFF. The CDR3 region has the DNA TGCGCCAGCAGCTTGGTACTTAGTTCGAGCACTGAAGCTTTCTTT.

Comment on this clone: At the DNA level, this CDR3 is encoded by other sequences in the same sample as well. V gene TRBV18 combines with J gene TRBJ1-2; D might be TRBD1 (5 bases). V lost 1 base and J lost 2, with 8 bases in between. Germline V gene sequence: CDR1 KGHSH, CDR2 LQKENI. The CDR3 is 14 amino acids. The CDR3 nucleotides read TGTGCCAGCTCACCACAGACAGCCAACTATGGCTACACCTTC. It encodes CASSPQTANYGYTF. The whole variable domain, remainder taken from reference TRBV18 and TRBJ1-2, is NAGVMQNPRHLVRRRGQEARLRCSPMKGHSHVYWYRQLPEEGLKFMVYLQKENIIDESGMPKERFSAEFPKEGPSILRIQQVVRGDSAAYFCASSPQTANYGYTFGSGTRLTVV.

The rearrangement uses TRBV6-5 and TRBJ1-1; D gene unclear. CDR3 length: 13 residues. Trimming removed 1 base from V and 0 bases from J, with 3 bases in between. The germline CDR1 and CDR2 sequences are MNHEY and SVGAGI. CDR3 amino acids: CASSYLMNTEAFF. In DNA, the CDR3 is TGTGCCAGCAGTTACTTAATGAACACTGAAGCTTTCTTT.

This clone has just a few counts. This rearrangement joins TRBV6-1 to TRBJ1-5, with D maybe TRBD1 (5 bases). Germline assignment: CDR1 MNHNS and CDR2 SASEGT. The CDR3 has 16 amino acids. V was trimmed by 4 bases and J by 0 bases, leaving 13 bases between them. CDR3 DNA: TGTGCCAGCAGTGCCGTGGGGGGAAATAGCAATCAGCCCCAGCATTTT. Its translation: CASSAVGGNSNQPQHF.

This clone was counted a single time. This sequence joins TRBV30 and TRBJ2-7; TRBD1 is a possible D gene (6 bases). CDR3 size: 13 residues. CDR1 and CDR2 from the germline V gene are GTSNPN and SVGIG (reference sequence). The ends were cut back, 2 bases at V and 6 bases at J, with 14 bases in the middle. The CDR3 bases are TGTGCCTGGAGTCGGGGCGCCAGGGGCGAGCAGTACTTC. It translates to CAWSRGARGEQYF.

This clone was recorded a few times. V and J are TRBV6-5 and TRBJ1-1; D gene uncertain. Germline V lookup: CDR1 MNHEY, CDR2 SVGAGI. The CDR3 covers 13 residues. Trimming cost V 4 bases and J 5 bases, with 11 bases left between them. This CDR3 reads CASSLVVRTEAFF. The CDR3 DNA follows: TGTGCCAGCAGTTTGGTAGTACGGACTGAAGCTTTCTTT.

The gene calls are TRBV11-2 and TRBJ1-2; 8 bases agree with TRBD1. The CDR3 extends over 14 amino acids. V trimming: 5 bases; J trimming: 2 bases; junction bases outside the gene matches: 4. In germline, CDR1 is SGHAT, CDR2 FQNNGV. The CDR3 bases are TGTGCCAGCAGCAAGGGACAGGTGAACTATGGCTACACCTTC. Translating it yields CASSKGQVNYGYTF. Full variable domain (missing parts from reference TRBV11-2 and TRBJ1-2): EAGVAQSPRYKIIEKRQSVAFWCNPISGHATLYWYQQILGQGPKLLIQFQNNGVVDDSQLPKDRFSAERLKGVDSTLKIQPAKLEDSAVYLCASSKGQVNYGYTFGSGTRLTVV.

The chain joins TRBV7-2 to TRBJ2-7, with D possibly matching TRBD1 (6 bases). The CDR3 contains 12 residues. Trimming shortened V by 1 base and J by 9 bases, and 10 bases separated the two germline ends. CDR1 is SGHTA, CDR2 FQGNSA, per germline. The CDR3 here is CASSLEQGPQYF. The DNA of the CDR3 is TGTGCCAGCAGCTTAGAACAGGGACCGCAGTACTTC.

This chain links TRBV7-3 with TRBJ2-5; TRBD2 is a possible D gene (6 bases). The germline V gene encodes CDR1 SGHTA and CDR2 FQGTGA. V gave up 5 bases and J gave up 4 bases, with 14 bases separating them. The CDR3 is made up of 14 amino acids. CDR3 sequence (DNA): TGTGCCAGCAGCCCGCGCGGGGTCGGAGAGACCCAGTACTTC. Protein: CASSPRGVGETQYF.

This chain uses TRBV10-1 with TRBJ2-1; D remains ambiguous. CDR3 length equals 14 residues. V was shortened by 6 bases and J by 3 bases, with 12 bases between the two germline ends. Germline V gene data show CDR1 as WNHNN and CDR2 as SYGVQD (reference sequence). The CDR3 loop is CASSRRSSYNEQFF. For the CDR3, the DNA is TGCGCCAGCAGCCGCCGGTCGAGCTACAATGAGCAGTTCTTC.

V gene TRBV28 combines with J gene TRBJ2-7; 7 bases map to TRBD1. The CDR3 has 16 residues. J lost 0 bases, V lost 4 bases, and 9 bases had no gene match. CDR1 and CDR2 from the germline V gene are MDHEN and SYDVKM. The CDR3 sequence is CASSYPGQALSYEQYF. The CDR3 DNA is TGTGCCAGCAGTTACCCCGGACAGGCCCTCTCCTACGAGCAGTACTTC.

This clone was found a few times. J is TRBJ2-5 and V is TRBV20-1; tentatively, D is TRBD2 (5 bases). The germline CDR1 and CDR2 sequences are DFQATT and SNEGSKA (reference sequence). The CDR3 covers 10 residues. The ends were cut back, 5 bases at V and 5 bases at J, with 6 bases in the middle. The CDR3 protein is CSAGEETQYF. The CDR3 DNA follows: TGCAGTGCTGGGGAGGAGACCCAGTACTTC.

The rearrangement links TRBV29-1 to TRBJ2-4, with 8 bases matching TRBD2. The CDR3 consists of 12 residues. J gave up 6 bases and V 6 bases, and 4 bases lay outside the gene matches. Per the germline V gene, CDR1 is SQVTM and CDR2 is ANQGSEA. CDR3 in DNA: TGCAGCGTCGTAGCGGGATCAAACATTCAGTACTTC. Protein: CSVVAGSNIQYF.

This clone was counted only a few times. The chain employs TRBV7-6 and TRBJ1-4; TRBD1 is a possible D gene (5 bases). Germline V CDR1 and CDR2: SGHVS, FNYEAQ. The CDR3 loop spans 13 amino acids. V lost 5 bases and J lost 7, with 11 bases in between. This chain's CDR3 is CASSKFGGEKLFF. The CDR3 coding sequence is TGTGCCAGCAGCAAGTTCGGGGGTGAAAAACTGTTTTTT.

This clone was observed a handful of times. J is TRBJ2-7 and V is TRBV5-6; D perhaps matches TRBD1 (5 bases). This CDR3 is 13 amino acids long. Germline CDR1 SGHDT, CDR2 YYEEEE. V lost 4 bases and J 2 bases, leaving 10 bases between the germline ends. This CDR3 reads CASSAQETYEQYF. Written as DNA, the CDR3 is TGTGCCAGCAGCGCACAGGAGACCTACGAGCAGTACTTC.

The V call is TRBV6-1, the J call TRBJ2-7; 8 positions match TRBD1. V lost 1 base, J lost 4 bases, and 12 bases stayed unmatched. Germline values: CDR1 MNHNS, CDR2 SASEGT. There are 17 residues in the CDR3. The CDR3: CASSEVEGQGGLYEQYF. The CDR3 DNA is TGTGCCAGCAGTGAAGTCGAAGGACAGGGAGGACTTTACGAGCAGTACTTC.

The chain joins TRBV5-6 to TRBJ1-3; TRBD1 matches at 8 bases. In germline, CDR1 is SGHDT, CDR2 YYEEEE. J gave up 0 bases and V 3 bases, and 5 bases lay outside the gene matches. This CDR3 has 16 amino acids. The CDR3 protein is CASSYRDRYSGNTIYF. CDR3 nucleotide sequence: TGTGCCAGCAGCTATCGGGACAGGTACTCTGGAAACACCATATATTTT.

The CDR3 is CATANSDRGLNEQFF. The DNA for the CDR3 is TGTGCCACCGCTAATTCGGACAGGGGGCTAAATGAGCAGTTCTTC. V usage is TRBV9 and J usage is TRBJ2-1; TRBD1 aligns across 11 bases. Losses at the gene ends were 9 bases for V and 7 bases for J; bases not matched to a gene: 12. This CDR3 is 15 amino acids long. Germline assignment: CDR1 SGDLS and CDR2 YYNGEE.

This rearrangement joins TRBV7-9 to TRBJ2-3; the D gene is possibly TRBD2 (6 bases). Germline V gives CDR1 SEHNR, CDR2 FQNEAQ (reference sequence). V was pared by 4 bases and J by 3 bases, with 23 bases between. This CDR3 comprises 18 residues. The CDR3 region is CASSSSVGGARRTDTQYF. The DNA of the CDR3 is TGTGCCAGCAGCTCCTCGGTCGGAGGGGCCCGAAGAACAGATACGCAGTATTTT.